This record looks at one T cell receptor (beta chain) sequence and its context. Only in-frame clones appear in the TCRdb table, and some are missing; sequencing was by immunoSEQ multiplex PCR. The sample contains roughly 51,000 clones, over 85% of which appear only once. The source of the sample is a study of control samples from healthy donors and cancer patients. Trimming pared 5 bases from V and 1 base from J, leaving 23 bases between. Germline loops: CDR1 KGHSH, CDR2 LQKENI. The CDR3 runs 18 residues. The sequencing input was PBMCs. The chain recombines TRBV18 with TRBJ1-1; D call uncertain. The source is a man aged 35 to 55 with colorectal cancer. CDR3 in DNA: TGTGCCAGCTCATCTCCATTCCACCAACCTTTGGGGAACACTGAAGCTTTCTTT. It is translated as CASSSPFHQPLGNTEAFF.